This T cell receptor beta chain was identified during a study of tumor-infiltrating lymphocytes in primary liver carcinoma. To note about this clonotype: One end of the junction does not line up with germline, which may come from a read error.

CDR3 size: 16 residues. CDR1 LNHDA and CDR2 SQIVND come from the germline V gene (reference sequence). DNA and RNA were both co-extracted from approximately 20-30 mg of bulk tissue that had not been sorted. A constant-region primer served to make TCR beta cDNA from approximately 490 ng total RNA. Slightly modified ARM-PCR served as the procedure for the TCR beta libraries. These libraries came from three rounds of nested multiplex PCR. In the first two PCR rounds, TRBV1-TRBV30 forward primers were paired with a C-beta reverse primer, and each round lasted approximately 9 cycles. TCRdb called the multiplex PCR reads again in MiXCR, with one record for every CDR3 protein. This table holds 20,000 to 25,000 distinct CDR3 sequences, about 84% found once.

Sequenced: liver tumor tissue from sampling region 2. As for subset: tumor region T2, inferior pole. This sequence originates from a woman aged 25 to 39 with primary liver carcinoma and hepatitis B virus infection. V gene TRBV19 combines with J gene TRBJ2-5, with D hard to call. CDR3 sequence: CASSIGDVGDQGTQYF. For the CDR3, the DNA is TGTGCCAGTAGTATAGGGGATGTTGGCGATCAAGGGACCCAGTACTTC. Complete variable domain (other parts from reference TRBV19 and TRBJ2-5): DGGITQSPKYLFRKEGQNVTLSCEQNLNHDAMYWYRQDPGQGLRLIYYSQIVNDFQKGDIAEGYSVSREKKESFPLTVTSAQKNPTAFYLCASSIGDVGDQGTQYFGPGTRLLVL.